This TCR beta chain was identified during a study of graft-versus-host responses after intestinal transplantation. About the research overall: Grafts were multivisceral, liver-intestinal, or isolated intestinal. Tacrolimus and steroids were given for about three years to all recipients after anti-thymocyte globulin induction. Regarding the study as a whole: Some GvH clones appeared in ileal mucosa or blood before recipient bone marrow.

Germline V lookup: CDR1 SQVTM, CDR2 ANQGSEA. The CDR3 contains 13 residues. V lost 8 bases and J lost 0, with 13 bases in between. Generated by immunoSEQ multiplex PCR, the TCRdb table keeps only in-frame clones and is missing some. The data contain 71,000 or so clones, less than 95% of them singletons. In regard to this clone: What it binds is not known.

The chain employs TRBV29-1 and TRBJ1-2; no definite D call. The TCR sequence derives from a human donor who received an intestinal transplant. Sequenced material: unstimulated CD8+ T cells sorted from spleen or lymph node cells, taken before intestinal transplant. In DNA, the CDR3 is TGCAGCTACCGAGAGGTGTCTAACTATGGCTACACCTTC. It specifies CSYREVSNYGYTF.